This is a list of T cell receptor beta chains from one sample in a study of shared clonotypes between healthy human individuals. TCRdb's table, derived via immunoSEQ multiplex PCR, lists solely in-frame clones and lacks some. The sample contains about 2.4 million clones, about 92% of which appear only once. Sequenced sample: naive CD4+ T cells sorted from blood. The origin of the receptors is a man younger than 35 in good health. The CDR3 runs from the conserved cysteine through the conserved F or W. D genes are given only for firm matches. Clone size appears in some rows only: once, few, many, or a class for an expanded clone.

CASSPREAGGKFF TGTGCCAGCAGCCCCCGTGAGGCAGGGGGCAAGTTCTTC TRBJ2-1 TRBD1 TRBV7-9 .
CASSYREGSSGANVLTF TGTGCCAGCAGCTATAGGGAGGGTTCATCTGGGGCCAACGTCCTGACTTTC TRBJ2-6 TRBD2 TRBV7-2 once
CASSSTSHSYNEQFF TGTGCCAGCAGTTCTACTAGCCATTCCTACAATGAGCAGTTCTTC TRBJ2-1 . TRBV28 .
CSVAGRNYNEQFF TGCAGCGTTGCCGGACGGAACTACAATGAGCAGTTCTTC TRBJ2-1 . TRBV29-1 .
CASSPQGYNEQFF TGTGCCAGCAGCCCTCAGGGATACAATGAGCAGTTCTTC TRBJ2-1 . TRBV7-2 .
CASMGGLDGYTF TGTGCCAGCATGGGGGGCTTGGATGGCTACACCTTC TRBJ1-2 . TRBV6-1 once
CASSPVLQETQYF TGTGCCAGCTCACCGGTGTTGCAAGAGACCCAGTACTTC TRBJ2-5 . TRBV18 .
CATSRAGASEKLFF TGTGCCACCAGCAGAGCGGGGGCGAGTGAAAAACTGTTTTTT TRBJ1-4 . TRBV15 .
CASSYPGMDYEQYF TGTGCCAGCAGTTATCCAGGGATGGACTACGAGCAGTACTTC TRBJ2-7 . TRBV28 .
CATSRDIGVGNEQFF TGTGCCACCAGCAGAGATATCGGGGTGGGCAATGAGCAGTTCTTC TRBJ2-1 . TRBV15 .
CASSLDSPNYGYTF TGTGCCAGCAGCCTCGACAGCCCTAACTATGGCTACACCTTC TRBJ1-2 . TRBV7-2 .
CATSRDFSSGTQYF TGTGCCACCAGCAGAGATTTTTCGTCGGGAACGCAGTATTTT TRBJ2-3 . TRBV15 .
CASRAPGDVAKNIQYF TGTGCCAGCCGAGCACCAGGGGACGTAGCCAAAAACATTCAGTACTTC TRBJ2-4 . TRBV6-6 .
CASSLQGGVTEAFF TGTGCCAGCAGTCTACAGGGTGGGGTCACTGAAGCTTTCTTT TRBJ1-1 . TRBV6-1 .
CASSSPPGAYEQYF TGTGCCAGCAGTTCCCCCCCAGGGGCCTACGAGCAGTACTTC TRBJ2-7 . TRBV28 .
CTHGTSEKSTYEQYF TGCACCCACGGGACATCTGAAAAGAGTACCTACGAGCAGTACTTC TRBJ2-7 . TRBV29-1 .
CASSLGGRHLPGPYEQYF TGTGCCAGCAGCTTAGGGGGGAGACACCTCCCAGGGCCCTACGAGCAGTACTTC TRBJ2-7 . TRBV13 .
CASSFSGRTEAFF TGTGCCAGCAGCTTCTCAGGGCGCACTGAAGCTTTCTTT TRBJ1-1 . TRBV7-9 .
CASSLGTSGGTDTQYF TGTGCCAGCAGCTTAGGGACTAGCGGCGGCACAGATACGCAGTATTTT TRBJ2-3 TRBD2 TRBV7-3 .
CASSERSDRERLFF TGTGCCAGCAGTGAAAGGTCGGACCGGGAGAGACTGTTTTTT TRBJ1-4 . TRBV6-1 .
CASSYSVETQYF TGTGCCAGCAGTTACTCCGTAGAGACCCAGTACTTC TRBJ2-5 . TRBV6-6 .
CASSLSVTNEKLFF TGTGCCAGCAGCTTGTCCGTAACTAATGAAAAACTGTTTTTT TRBJ1-4 . TRBV5-5 .
CASSLVETSRETQYF TGTGCCAGCAGCCTAGTCGAGACTAGCAGGGAGACCCAGTACTTC TRBJ2-5 TRBD2 TRBV7-9 .
CASSPGTAGNTIYF TGTGCCAGCAGTCCCGGGACAGCTGGAAACACCATATATTTT TRBJ1-3 TRBD1 TRBV28 .
CASGSFERPYNEQFF TGCGCCAGCGGCTCGTTTGAGAGGCCCTACAATGAGCAGTTCTTC TRBJ2-1 . TRBV4-3 .
CASSLEGGGNQPQHF TGTGCCAGCAGTTTAGAAGGGGGCGGCAATCAGCCCCAGCATTTT TRBJ1-5 TRBD1 TRBV28 .
CASSRDGYPQYF TGTGCATCGAGCAGGGACGGTTATCCGCAGTATTTT TRBJ2-3 . TRBV30 .
CASSRGDSEQYF TGTGCCAGCAGTCGGGGGGACAGCGAGCAGTACTTC TRBJ2-7 . TRBV6-5 .
CASSSHNRGTDTQYF TGTGCCAGCAGCTCCCACAATCGGGGCACAGATACGCAGTATTTT TRBJ2-3 . TRBV5-5 .
CASSLGQGGETQYF TGCGCCAGCAGCCTCGGGCAGGGTGGGGAGACCCAGTACTTC TRBJ2-5 . TRBV5-1 .
CASSSGAKETQYF TGTGCCAGCAGCTCGGGGGCGAAGGAGACCCAGTACTTC TRBJ2-5 . TRBV5-4 .